A selection of T cell receptor beta chains follows, all from one sample in a study of cytomegalovirus exposure and HLA in healthy donors. Profiled with immunoSEQ multiplex PCR; TCRdb holds only in-frame clones, not every one. Of about 150,000 clones listed, roughly 79% are singletons. Sequenced: PBMCs. These receptors were taken from a man between 18 and 35 years old in good health and CMV-seronegative. The CDR3 runs from the conserved cysteine through the conserved F or W. Fields, in order: D gene, J gene, clone size, V gene, CDR3 DNA, CDR3 protein. The D gene is left open where the match is weak. Size values are once, few and many counts, or a class for expanded clones, and some rows have none.

TRBD1 | TRBJ1-5 | - | TRBV28 | TGTGCCAGCAGTTTAATCAGGGGGCGAGATAGCAATCAGCCCCAGCATTTT | CASSLIRGRDSNQPQHF
- | TRBJ2-2 | - | TRBV6-6 | TGTGCCAGCACCCCGAGGGGGAGGGCGAGCACCGGGGAGCTGTTTTTT | CASTPRGRASTGELFF
TRBD1 | TRBJ2-2 | - | TRBV7-2 | TGTGCCAGCAGCTTAGCCGGGACAGCGAACACCGGGGAGCTGTTTTTT | CASSLAGTANTGELFF
- | TRBJ1-1 | - | TRBV7-9 | TGTGCCAGCAGCTCCCACTCTGAAGCTTTCTTT | CASSSHSEAFF
- | TRBJ1-2 | - | TRBV2 | TGTGCCAGCAGTGAATCGGAGGGGCAGGATGGCTACACCTTC | CASSESEGQDGYTF
TRBD1 | TRBJ2-7 | - | TRBV6-1 | TGTGCCAGCAGTGAGGCAGGGGGCAGGTACGAGCAGTACTTC | CASSEAGGRYEQYF
- | TRBJ2-5 | - | TRBV2 | TGTGCCAGCAGAACACCGACAGGAAGCGAGACCCAGTACTTC | CASRTPTGSETQYF
TRBD2 | TRBJ2-1 | - | TRBV9 | TGTGCCAGCAGCGCCGGACTAGCTGTTTACAATGAGCAGTTCTTC | CASSAGLAVYNEQFF
- | TRBJ2-7 | once | TRBV7-2 | TGTGCCAGCAGCTTAGTGGGGGGACCTCCCTACGAGCAGTACTTC | CASSLVGGPPYEQYF
- | TRBJ1-1 | - | TRBV5-6 | TGTGCCAGCAGCTCCATGACAGTGAACACTGAAGCTTTCTTT | CASSSMTVNTEAFF
TRBD1 | TRBJ2-5 | - | TRBV5-1 | TGCGCCAGCAGCCCAATCCCTGGGGCAGGGGGAGAAGAGACCCAGTACTTC | CASSPIPGAGGEETQYF
- | TRBJ2-7 | - | TRBV5-4 | TGTGCCAGCAGCTCGCAGACGGGAGCCTACGAGCAGTACTTC | CASSSQTGAYEQYF
- | TRBJ1-3 | - | TRBV7-2 | TGTGCCAGCAGCCAGGGTCCGGACAACACCATATATTTT | CASSQGPDNTIYF
TRBD1 | TRBJ2-7 | - | TRBV19 | TGTGCCAGTAGGGCAGCAGGGGGTCTCTCCTACGAGCAGTACTTC | CASRAAGGLSYEQYF
TRBD1 | TRBJ2-1 | - | TRBV7-2 | TGTGCCAGCAGCTTATTCACCGGGACAGGCCGCAATGAGCAGTTCTTC | CASSLFTGTGRNEQFF
- | TRBJ2-2 | - | TRBV5-1 | TGCGCCAGCAGCTTGGCCGAGCGGGCTCCGACCGGGGAGCTGTTTTTT | CASSLAERAPTGELFF
- | TRBJ2-5 | - | TRBV7-8 | TGTGCCAGCAGCCGAGAGAGGCTAGCGGAGACCCAGTACTTC | CASSRERLAETQYF
- | TRBJ1-4 | - | TRBV6-5 | TGTGCCAGCAGTTACTCCCGCAGCGAACTTAATGAAAAACTGTTTTTT | CASSYSRSELNEKLFF
- | TRBJ2-1 | - | TRBV5-1 | TGCGCCAGCAGCCCCGGACAGGGAGCGGGGAATGAGCAGTTCTTC | CASSPGQGAGNEQFF
- | TRBJ1-5 | - | TRBV19 | TGTGCCAGTAGTATAGACAGGGAATCCAATCAGCCCCAGCATTTT | CASSIDRESNQPQHF
TRBD1 | TRBJ1-5 | - | TRBV6-1 | TGTGCCAGCTCCGACAACAGGGGCCTCAATCAGCCCCAGCATTTT | CASSDNRGLNQPQHF
TRBD1 | TRBJ1-3 | once | TRBV10-3 | TGTGCCATCAGGGATGACAGGGGCTCTGGAAACACCATATATTTT | CAIRDDRGSGNTIYF
TRBD1 | TRBJ1-3 | - | TRBV18 | TGTGCCAGCTCAGAGGGGGCATCTGGAAACACCATATATTTT | CASSEGASGNTIYF
- | TRBJ1-1 | - | TRBV7-2 | TGTGCCAGCAGCTTAGGCGGACAGATCACTGAAGCTTTCTTT | CASSLGGQITEAFF
- | TRBJ1-2 | once | TRBV4-1 | TGCGCCAGCAGCCACGCTCCGGGGGGCTTGTCTAACTATGGCTACACCTTC | CASSHAPGGLSNYGYTF
- | TRBJ1-2 | - | TRBV7-8 | TGTGCCAGCAGCGGGGGGGGTACTGGCTACACCTTC | CASSGGGTGYTF
- | TRBJ2-7 | - | TRBV10-3 | TGTGCCATCAGTGAGGAGGGAGTCGAGCAGTACTTC | CAISEEGVEQYF
TRBD1 | TRBJ1-5 | - | TRBV19 | TGTGCCAGTACCAAATTTGGGGACAGGGCTAATCAGCCCCAGCATTTT | CASTKFGDRANQPQHF
- | TRBJ2-4 | - | TRBV6-1 | TGTGCCAGCAGTCACGAACGGGAAATTCAGTACTTC | CASSHEREIQYF
TRBD1 | TRBJ1-2 | once | TRBV18 | TGTGCCAGCTCACCTCAGGGGACAGGGGGCGGCTACACCTTC | CASSPQGTGGGYTF
- | TRBJ1-2 | - | TRBV7-3 | TGTGCCAGCAGCCCTGAGAGGGCAGGAGGCTATGGCTACACCTTC | CASSPERAGGYGYTF
- | TRBJ2-6 | - | TRBV5-1 | TGCGCCAGCAGCGGTATACTGAGCTCTGGGGCCAACGTCCTGACTTTC | CASSGILSSGANVLTF
TRBD2 | TRBJ2-5 | - | TRBV9 | TGTGCCAGCAGCCCCCCGGGACTAGCGGGGGTCCAAGAGACCCAGTACTTC | CASSPPGLAGVQETQYF
TRBD2 | TRBJ2-2 | - | TRBV4-1 | TGCGCCAGCAGCCACGGGGGGGGCACCGGGGAGCTGTTTTTT | CASSHGGGTGELFF
TRBD2 | TRBJ2-5 | - | TRBV6-1 | TGTGCCAGCAGTGTAGGACTAGCGGGGGGACTGGAGACCCAGTACTTC | CASSVGLAGGLETQYF
- | TRBJ1-1 | once | TRBV18 | TGTGCCAGCTCAGCAGGACTGGAATACACTGAAGCTTTCTTT | CASSAGLEYTEAFF
- | TRBJ1-2 | - | TRBV27 | TGTGCCAGCAGTTGGACCTCGGGGGGAACTTATGGCTACACCTTC | CASSWTSGGTYGYTF
- | TRBJ1-2 | - | TRBV7-9 | TGTGCCAGCAGCTTACTAGAAATTAACTATGGCTACACCTTC | CASSLLEINYGYTF
- | TRBJ1-1 | - | TRBV5-1 | TGCGCCAGCAGCTTGGGACGCGGGTATTTCATGAACACTGAAGCTTTCTTT | CASSLGRGYFMNTEAFF
- | TRBJ1-4 | - | TRBV10-3 | TGTGCCATCGGCAGGGCCCCAGCAACTAATGAAAAACTGTTTTTT | CAIGRAPATNEKLFF
- | TRBJ1-6 | - | TRBV7-9 | TGTGCCAGCAGCTTAACTGGGCAGGGAAATTCACCCCTCCACTTT | CASSLTGQGNSPLHF
TRBD2 | TRBJ2-1 | once | TRBV27 | TGTGCCAGCAGTCCCCAATTGGTAGCGGGGTTCAATGAGCAGTTCTTC | CASSPQLVAGFNEQFF
- | TRBJ1-2 | - | TRBV7-7 | TGTGCTAGCAGCTCTCTCGGGGGGGATGGCTACACCTTC | CASSSLGGDGYTF
TRBD1 | TRBJ2-2 | - | TRBV6-1 | TGTGCCAGCAAATGGGACAGGGGGAACACCGGGGAGCTGTTTTTT | CASKWDRGNTGELFF
TRBD2 | TRBJ2-5 | - | TRBV6-5 | TGTGCCAGCAGTTACGGGGGGGGGTTCCGAGAGACCCAGTACTTC | CASSYGGGFRETQYF
- | TRBJ2-7 | - | TRBV5-6 | TGTGCCAGCACCCTAGGGGGGGACGACAAATACTTC | CASTLGGDDKYF
- | TRBJ1-5 | - | TRBV27 | TGTGCCAGCAGTTCTGCGGGCTATAGCAATCAGCCCCAGCATTTT | CASSSAGYSNQPQHF
- | TRBJ1-2 | - | TRBV5-5 | TGTGCCAGCAGCTTTTACGAGACTTATGGCTACACCTTC | CASSFYETYGYTF
- | TRBJ2-1 | - | TRBV5-4 | TGTGCCAGCAGCTTGGCCGGGGTTCGGGATGAGCAGTTCTTC | CASSLAGVRDEQFF
- | TRBJ1-5 | - | TRBV11-2 | TGTGCCAGCAGCTTACAACAGGGTGCGCCCCAGCATTTT | CASSLQQGAPQHF
TRBD1 | TRBJ1-4 | few | TRBV4-2 | TGTGCCAGCAGCCCTTCCCAGGCCGGGACAGGGGGTGAAAAACTGTTTTTT | CASSPSQAGTGGEKLFF
- | TRBJ1-5 | few | TRBV6-1 | TGTGCCAGCAGGACGGGACTTTATAGCAATCAGCCCCAGCATTTT | CASRTGLYSNQPQHF
- | TRBJ1-2 | - | TRBV9 | TGTGCCAGCAGCGCGGAGTACAGGGTGGGCTATGGCTACACCTTC | CASSAEYRVGYGYTF
- | TRBJ1-5 | - | TRBV18 | TGTGCCAGCAGAGGACAGATCAATCAGCCCCAGCATTTT | CASRGQINQPQHF
- | TRBJ1-1 | - | TRBV29-1 | TGCAGCGTTGGCGACAGGCGTCACACTGAAGCTTTCTTT | CSVGDRRHTEAFF
TRBD1 | TRBJ1-1 | few | TRBV7-2 | TGTGCCAGCAGCTTAGAACAGGGGAGTGGCACTGAAGCTTTCTTT | CASSLEQGSGTEAFF
- | TRBJ1-2 | once | TRBV7-9 | TGTGCCAGCAGCTTGGACAGCGGGGGCTATGGCTACACCTTC | CASSLDSGGYGYTF
TRBD1 | TRBJ1-6 | - | TRBV5-6 | TGTGCCAGCAGCTCCCCTCGACAGGGAATTTATAATTCACCCCTCCACTTT | CASSSPRQGIYNSPLHF
TRBD2 | TRBJ2-1 | - | TRBV5-1 | TGCGCCAGCAGGGGACTAGGAAACAATGAGCAGTTCTTC | CASRGLGNNEQFF
- | TRBJ1-1 | - | TRBV19 | TGTGCCAGTACCGCTCTAGGTAACCCGAACACTGAAGCTTTCTTT | CASTALGNPNTEAFF